This T cell receptor (beta chain) emerged from a study of blood T cell repertoires in COVID-19. Study-level information: Italy, Spain and the United States were the sources of the convalescent and acute COVID-19 samples. PBMCs, B-cell-depleted T cells, or T cells were the source of the cDNA or gDNA that made up the material.

CDR1 is KGHSH, CDR2 LQKENI, per germline. CDR3 length equals 17 residues. J gave up 0 bases and V 6 bases, and 9 bases lay outside the gene matches. TCRdb keeps only in-frame clones here, not all; method: immunoSEQ multiplex PCR. The sample carries some 150,000 clones, roughly 84% recorded once. The chain carries TRBV18 and TRBJ2-2; 8 bases are shared with TRBD2. Sequencing used peripheral blood. The sequence was collected from a human donor in a cohort sampled during active COVID-19. The CDR3 DNA reads as TGTGCCAGCTCCACCGTTCCGACTAGCGCGAACACCGGGGAGCTGTTTTTT. Its protein product is CASSTVPTSANTGELFF.